This T cell receptor beta chain was recorded in a study of Graves' ophthalmopathy and Graves' hyperthyroidism (dated by TCRdb to the late 2010s). Concerning the study at large: Peripheral blood was collected before any treatment was given, at the time of initial diagnosis. In total, over 130 blood samples were TCR-sequenced: approximately 40 ophthalmopathy, about 75 hyperthyroidism and approximately 17 hyperthyroidism-to-ophthalmopathy patients. Once sampling was done, hyperthyroidism patients were given methimazole at a starting dose of 30 mg daily, while ophthalmopathy patients were given high-dose intravenous methylprednisolone. To explore V-J signatures that distinguish ophthalmopathy from hyperthyroidism, a discovery set of 100 patients was enrolled, made up of under 50 with ophthalmopathy and under 65 with stable hyperthyroidism. In roughly six hyperthyroidism patients, the T-cell repertoires found in thyroid tissue were compared with those found in blood. The 100 discovery patients were divided at random into training and test sets in a 7:3 ratio. The study used TCR beta repertoire signatures to distinguish Graves' ophthalmopathy from Graves' hyperthyroidism and to predict progression to ophthalmopathy. For independent validation, a separate cohort was made up of 18 to 20 hyperthyroidism patients plus 17 patients who later progressed from hyperthyroidism to ophthalmopathy.

This clonotype showed up many times. This clone's antigen is unknown. No much larger clone exists at a distance of one base, and base qualities are not known. On the study overall, not on this receptor specifically: No statistical method was used to set the sample size in advance, and the investigators knew which group each participant was assigned to. Ophthalmopathy was separated from stable hyperthyroidism by the 13-signature model with roughly 88% sensitivity and roughly 82% specificity in cross-validation and with 80%/75% in the test set. In validation, the model predicted ophthalmopathy progression with 70.59% sensitivity and roughly 72% specificity; more than ten predicted patients were CT-confirmed with GO in a median of 6.5 months. Among expanded thyroid clonotypes with frequency above 0.001, most also showed up in blood, which suggests that blood repertoires may reflect the thyroid immune response.

V was cut back by 5 bases and J by 1 base, leaving a gap of 11 bases between them. From its cysteine to its phenylalanine, the CDR3 spans 14 amino acids. Just the 42-base CDR3 DNA is kept, in frame starting at base 1. Stable hyperthyroidism was defined as no progression to ophthalmopathy within 18 months of follow-up. Hyperthyroidism patients were newly diagnosed, were aged 18 to 65 years, and had a disease duration under 2 months. Patients were excluded if they had other autoimmune diseases, uncontrolled infections, pregnancy or lactation. Clinical symptoms, serum thyroxine, TRAb, thyroid ultrasound and orbital computed tomography were used for diagnosis. Ficoll-Paque density gradient centrifugation was used to isolate PBMCs from 8.5 to 10 ml of fresh peripheral blood. Trizol reagent was used to extract the total RNA, and its quality was then checked on an Agilent 2100 Bioanalyzer. TCR beta CDR3 regions were amplified from RNA transcripts for repertoire sequencing. The first round of RT-PCR was done with HTBI primers and the Qiagen OneStep RT-PCR kit, and was followed by a second round of multiplex PCR, then size selection and purification. Libraries were sequenced paired-end with 100 bp reads on an Illumina HiSeq2000. From the authors' description of their analysis: SOAPnuke was used to process the reads, throwing out any read that had adapters, had uncalled bases, had a mean Phred below 15, or lacked an exact constant-primer or identifier match. COPE v1.2.5 was used to merge the high-quality paired reads. Each unique nucleotide sequence was defined as a clonotype, and clonotypes were aligned to IMGT TRB V, D and J references with MiTCR v1.1. The analysis was limited to V-J combinations with a frequency above 0.0001, which together covered around 99% of the repertoires. A TCR clonal expansion and chaos score per V-J combination was defined as the ratio of F50 clonal expansion to chaos observed in the TCRdist matrix. Welch's t-statistics and random forest were used to narrow the features down to around twelve V-J combinations, which were then fed into a naive Bayes classifier. Thyroid-blood repertoire similarity was quantified with the Morisita-Horn index. The public reads were reprocessed in TCRdb via fastp at Q25 and MiXCR, keeping in-frame beta chains. Every entry covers one CDR3 protein and lists the most common genes and DNA from its rows. These V and J calls derive from TCRdb rather than the authors' analysis. This sample comprises approximately 410,000 distinct CDR3 sequences, approximately 15% of them detected only once. The biggest ten clones account for approximately 7% of the sample.

The V gene is TRBV12-3 or TRBV12-4 and the J gene is TRBJ1-1, with TRBD1 as a weak D call on 6 bases. This sequence was found in a woman aged 18 to 35 with stable Graves' hyperthyroidism. Donor details come from another sample of the same person, matched by shared clones. The sequencing input was peripheral blood. The nucleotide sequence is TGTGCCAGCAGTCGACAGGAGCCGAACACTGAAGCTTTCTTT. Translated, this is CASSRQEPNTEAFF.